This T cell receptor (beta chain) originates from a study of brain T cells in children with intractable seizures. Time point specified: blood from clinic visit 5 months post-surgery; TSC patient then seizure free. Sequencing was performed with immunoSEQ multiplex PCR; in TCRdb, only in-frame clones are kept and a portion is missing. The sample holds approximately 330,000 clones; over 90% are singletons and the top ten take roughly 5.7%. Germline lookup yields CDR1 SEHNR and CDR2 FQNEAQ (reference sequence). Trimming cost V 6 bases and J 4 bases; bases outside gene matches: 4. The CDR3 spans 13 residues.

Sequenced here: peripheral blood, sampled 4 to 5 months after surgery. The clonotype originates from a boy under two years old with tuberous sclerosis and intractable seizures. The J gene is TRBJ2-5, the V gene TRBV7-9, with 8 bases lining up with TRBD2. CDR3 in amino acids: CASRLAGGETQYF. In nucleotides, the CDR3 is TGTGCCAGCAGGCTAGCGGGTGGAGAGACCCAGTACTTC. Full variable domain (remainder filled in from reference TRBV7-9 and TRBJ2-5): DTGVSQNPRHKITKRGQNVTFRCDPISEHNRLYWYRQTLGQGPEFLTYFQNEAQLEKSRLLSDRFSAERPKGSFSTLEIQRTEQGDSAMYLCASRLAGGETQYFGPGTRLLVL.